This T cell receptor beta chain appears in the sequencing data of a study of CD8+ T cells in alopecia areata. Study-wide background: It was oral tofacitinib, at 5 to 10 mg twice daily, that treated patients received. General observations from the study: Scalp clonality and expanded CD8+ clones among the top 100 showed significant decreases with tofacitinib. Scalp and blood retained many expanded lesional clones during tofacitinib. Relative to normal scalp, lesional scalp, especially alopecia totalis/universalis, showed higher clonality.

Sequencing used cDNA as its template, made by extracting RNA and reverse transcribing it. Only in-frame clones appear in the TCRdb table, and some are missing; sequencing was by immunoSEQ multiplex PCR. The sample has 150,000 to 200,000 clones, roughly 65% seen once; the top ten hold approximately 0.91%. Noted treatment: oral pan-JAK inhibitor, 5-10 mg twice daily. This clone showed up just a few times. Its antigen remains unidentified. The CDR3 runs to 10 residues. Germline V gene sequence: CDR1 SQVTM, CDR2 ANQGSEA. V shed 7 bases and J shed 8 bases, with 11 bases lying between them. The clonotype originates from a human donor with alopecia areata. This rearrangement joins TRBV29-1 to TRBJ1-1, with D possibly TRBD1 on 6 matching bases. This specimen was CD4+ T cells sorted from blood, taken at week 4, from a patient treated with tofacitinib. CDR3 amino acids: CSGQVKEAFF. Written as DNA, the CDR3 is TGCAGCGGACAGGTCAAAGAAGCTTTCTTT.